These 18 T cell receptor beta chains were all obtained from the same sample, sequenced in a study of blood T cell repertoires in COVID-19. Sequenced by immunoSEQ multiplex PCR; TCRdb stores in-frame clones only, minus some. The sample lists under 150,000 clones, roughly 86% seen once, with about 13% in the top ten. The sequencing sample was made of peripheral blood. The origin of the receptors is a human donor in a cohort sampled during active COVID-19.

The rearrangement joins TRBV5-1 to TRBJ1-1, with D possibly TRBD1 on 5 matching bases. This CDR3 has 14 amino acids. V lost 4 bases and J lost 7, with 17 bases in between. Germline V gene lookup returns CDR1 SGHRS and CDR2 YFSETQ. The CDR3 here is CASSPRGETSEAFF. The CDR3 coding sequence is TGCGCCAGCAGCCCCCGGGGGGAGACGAGTGAAGCTTTCTTT.

The rearrangement joins TRBV10-3 to TRBJ1-6; weak D call: TRBD1 (6 bases). The CDR3 length is 14 residues. V lost 7 bases and J lost 5, with 12 bases in between. CDR1 is ENHRY and CDR2 is SYGVKD in the germline V gene. CDR3 bases: TGTGCCATCACCGAGGACAGTCATAATTCACCCCTCCACTTT. Translated: CAITEDSHNSPLHF.

The chain carries TRBV27 and TRBJ2-3, with a possible D match to TRBD1 (5 bases). Germline V gene lookup returns CDR1 MNHEY and CDR2 SMNVEV (reference sequence). Deletions cut 10 bases from V and 0 bases from J, with 14 bases between. The CDR3 totals 14 residues. The CDR3 DNA follows: TGTGCCATCGGGCAGGGTGGTAGCACAGATACGCAGTATTTT. This translates into CAIGQGGSTDTQYF.

The chain is built from TRBV6-5 and TRBJ2-7, with D tentatively TRBD1 (5 bases). The CDR3 sequence is 11 residues long. Germline V gene data show CDR1 as MNHEY and CDR2 as SVGAGI. V shed 11 bases and J shed 4 bases, with 12 bases lying between them. CDR3 DNA sequence: TGTGCCGGCCGGACACTTTACGAGCAGTACTTC. Amino acids: CAGRTLYEQYF.

V gene TRBV6-6 combines with J gene TRBJ2-1, with 7 bases fitting TRBD1. The ends lost 6 bases at V and 5 bases at J; junction bases unmatched: 10. The CDR3 runs 15 residues. Germline CDR1 is MNHNY and CDR2 is SVGAGI (reference sequence). CDR3: CASRAGRQGDNEQFF. In DNA form, the CDR3 reads TGTGCCAGCAGGGCGGGCCGGCAGGGGGACAATGAGCAGTTCTTC.

The chain joins TRBV6-5 to TRBJ2-7; 11 bases map to TRBD1. Losses at the gene ends were 5 bases for V and 7 bases for J; bases not matched to a gene: 7. Germline loops: CDR1 MNHEY, CDR2 SVGAGI. The CDR3 loop spans 14 amino acids. This chain's CDR3 is CASSRGQGVGEQYF. The DNA of the CDR3 is TGTGCCAGCAGTAGGGGACAGGGGGTGGGTGAGCAGTACTTC.

The genes are TRBV25-1 and TRBJ1-1, with TRBD1 identical over 7 bases. Trimming at V came to 8 bases and at J to 0 bases, leaving 3 bases not matched to a gene. Per the germline V gene, CDR1 is MGHDK and CDR2 is SYGVNS. The CDR3 totals 13 residues. CDR3 DNA sequence: TGTGCCAGCGTACAGGGGATGAACACTGAAGCTTTCTTT. Amino acids: CASVQGMNTEAFF.

About this clone itself: Other DNA sequences within the sample encode an identical CDR3. CDR3 protein: CASSLEDRRSNQPQHF. Here the CDR3 DNA reads TGTGCCAGCAGCTTAGAAGACAGGCGGAGCAATCAGCCCCAGCATTTT. The chain carries TRBV7-2 and TRBJ1-5, with TRBD1 as a possible D gene (6 bases). Between the trimmed V and J ends, which lost 1 base and 1 base, there was a span of 11 bases. The CDR3 runs 16 residues. From germline, CDR1 is SGHTA and CDR2 FQGNSA.

This sequence joins TRBV29-1 and TRBJ2-7; D might be TRBD2 (6 bases). V was trimmed by 7 bases and J by 2 bases, leaving 15 bases between them. The CDR3 is 13 amino acids. Germline loops: CDR1 SQVTM, CDR2 ANQGSEA. CDR3 nucleotide sequence: TGCAGCGGGGGGGACGGGGTCCCCTACGAGCAGTACTTC. As protein: CSGGDGVPYEQYF.

J is TRBJ1-5 and V is TRBV18; maybe TRBD1 (6 bases). V was shortened by 9 bases and J by 4 bases, with 19 bases between the two germline ends. Germline lookup yields CDR1 KGHSH and CDR2 LQKENI. The CDR3 loop spans 15 amino acids. CDR3 nucleotide sequence: TGTGCCAGAGGAGACACAGGGTTTGGGAATCAGCCCCAGCATTTT. It yields the protein CARGDTGFGNQPQHF.

The J gene is TRBJ2-3, the V gene TRBV12-5; D unresolved. Germline-derived CDR1 and CDR2 are LGHNT and FRNRAP. The V end lost 6 bases, the J end lost 2 bases, and 12 bases lay between the germline ends. The CDR3 extends over 14 amino acids. The CDR3 is CASGPPGNTDTQYF. For the CDR3, the DNA is TGTGCTAGTGGCCCCCCAGGAAACACAGATACGCAGTATTTT.

The chain uses TRBV19 and TRBJ2-3, with 12 nucleotides matching TRBD2. V trimming: 5 bases; J trimming: 0 bases; junction bases outside the gene matches: 9. CDR1 and CDR2 (germline): LNHDA, SQIVND (reference sequence). The CDR3 length is 18 residues. In DNA form, the CDR3 reads TGTGCCAGTAGTGCACTGACTAGCGGGGGACTTAGCACAGATACGCAGTATTTT. This sequence encodes CASSALTSGGLSTDTQYF.

The genes are TRBV7-9 and TRBJ1-2; tentative D call: TRBD1 (6 bases). CDR3 size: 15 residues. V shed 1 base and J shed 1 base, with 10 bases lying between them. Germline V gene lookup returns CDR1 SEHNR and CDR2 FQNEAQ (reference sequence). The CDR3 reads CASSLDTGINYGYTF. The CDR3, as DNA: TGTGCCAGCAGCTTAGACACAGGGATTAACTATGGCTACACCTTC.

The chain is built from TRBV5-6 and TRBJ1-2, with D unclear. The CDR3 spans 14 residues. In germline, CDR1 is SGHDT, CDR2 YYEEEE. Trimming cost V 2 bases and J 3 bases, with 11 bases left between them. In DNA, the CDR3 is TGTGCCAGCAGCTTTTTGAGGGAGGACTATGGCTACACCTTC. Its translation: CASSFLREDYGYTF.

The chain recombines TRBV7-9 with TRBJ2-5; TRBD2 might be the D (7 bases). Trimming took off 5 bases at V and 2 bases at J, with 9 bases between the two ends. Germline V gene sequence: CDR1 SEHNR, CDR2 FQNEAQ (reference sequence). This CDR3 region has 13 residues. The CDR3 DNA reads as TGTGCCAGCAGCCGGGGGGCTCAAGAGACCCAGTACTTC. Its protein product is CASSRGAQETQYF.

This clone was counted only a few times. The chain uses TRBV7-9 and TRBJ2-3; D ambiguous. Germline CDR1 is SEHNR and CDR2 is FQNEAQ (reference sequence). The CDR3 spans 14 residues. V was cut by 7 bases and J by 0 bases, with 11 bases left in between. In DNA, the CDR3 is TGTGCCAGCACCGGAGCCTGGAGCACAGATACGCAGTATTTT. This gives the protein CASTGAWSTDTQYF.

This clone showed up just once. The V gene is TRBV5-1, the J gene TRBJ2-3, with 8 bases matching TRBD1. CDR1 is SGHRS, CDR2 YFSETQ, per germline. V shed 3 bases, J shed 4 bases, and the junction held 4 bases outside the gene matches. CDR3 size: 14 residues. This CDR3 reads CASSSGQGADTQYF. The CDR3 DNA follows: TGCGCCAGCAGCTCTGGACAGGGAGCAGATACGCAGTATTTT.

V usage is TRBV28 and J usage is TRBJ1-2; D is possibly TRBD1 (5 bases). The CDR3 extends over 16 amino acids. The V and J ends lost 7 bases and 8 bases respectively, with 26 bases between them. The germline CDR1 and CDR2 sequences are MDHEN and SYDVKM. The CDR3 region is CASILRKGISMAGYTF. In DNA, the CDR3 is TGTGCCAGCATCCTCCGGAAGGGGATTAGCATGGCGGGCTACACCTTC.